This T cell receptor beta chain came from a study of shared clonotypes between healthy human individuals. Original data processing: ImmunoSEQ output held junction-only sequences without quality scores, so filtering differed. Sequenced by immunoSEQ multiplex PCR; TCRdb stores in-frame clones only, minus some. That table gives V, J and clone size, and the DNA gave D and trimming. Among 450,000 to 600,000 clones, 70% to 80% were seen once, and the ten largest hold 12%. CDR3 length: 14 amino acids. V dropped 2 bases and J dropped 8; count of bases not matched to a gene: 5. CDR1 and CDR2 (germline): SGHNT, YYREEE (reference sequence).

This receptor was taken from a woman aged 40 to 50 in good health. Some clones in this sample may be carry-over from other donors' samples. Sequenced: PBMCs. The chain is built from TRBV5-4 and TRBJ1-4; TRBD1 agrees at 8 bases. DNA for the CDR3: TGTGCCAGCAGCTTTCAGGGGGCGAGAGAAAAACTGTTTTTT. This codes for CASSFQGAREKLFF.